These 24 T cell receptor beta chains came from one sample sequenced in a study of radiotherapy plus CTLA-4 blockade in lung cancer (dated by TCRdb to 2016 to 2019). The library relied on the immunoSEQ multiplex PCR assay. Imported from immuneACCESS, the table was reduced by TCRdb to in-frame sequences with V and J called. These copies leave out some clones; in studies compared against another copy, an unresolved V gene accounts for under half, and the cause of the remainder is not known. The sample table lists tens of thousands of clones, less than 90% of them with a count of one. Of the sample, 0.82% falls within the top ten clones. This specimen consisted of peripheral blood, obtained from a patient treated with radiotherapy plus ipilimumab. Source of these receptors: a human donor with non-small cell lung cancer who had stable disease on radiotherapy plus ipilimumab.

The gene calls are TRBV5-1 and TRBJ2-2, with D perhaps assigned TRBD1 or TRBD2 (5 bases each). CDR1 and CDR2 from the germline V gene are SGHRS and YFSETQ. The CDR3 has 16 amino acids. The V end was cut by 1 base, the J end by 0 bases, with 10 bases between. As DNA, the CDR3 is TGCGCCAGCAGCTTGACCGGGACGTCGAACACCGGGGAGCTGTTTTTT. Amino acids: CASSLTGTSNTGELFF.

This rearrangement joins TRBV28 to TRBJ1-4; D gene ambiguous. In germline, CDR1 is MDHEN, CDR2 SYDVKM. Trimming cost V 4 bases and J 5 bases, with 11 bases left between them. This CDR3 is built from 14 residues. CDR3 region: CASSSDGGNEKLFF. The CDR3 region has the DNA TGTGCCAGCAGTTCGGACGGTGGGAATGAAAAACTGTTTTTT.

The chain combines TRBV7-8 with TRBJ2-7; D unclear. The CDR3 totals 12 residues. CDR1 and CDR2 from the germline V gene are SGHVS and FQNEAQ. The V end lost 5 bases, the J end lost 3 bases, and 8 bases lay between the germline ends. The CDR3 DNA follows: TGTGCCAGCAGCCCTCCCGACTACGAGCAGTACTTC. Protein: CASSPPDYEQYF. Full variable domain (rest looked up from reference TRBV7-8 and TRBJ2-7): GAGVSQSPRYKVAKRGQDVALRCDPISGHVSLFWYQQALGQGPEFLTYFQNEAQLDKSGLPSDRFFAERPEGSVSTLKIQRTQQEDSAVYLCASSPPDYEQYFGPGTRLTVT.

The rearrangement links TRBV9 to TRBJ1-1; possibly TRBD1 for D (6 bases). V was clipped by 0 bases and J by 6 bases, with 15 bases between them. CDR3 length: 15 amino acids. CDR1 is SGDLS and CDR2 is YYNGEE in the germline V gene. The DNA of the CDR3 is TGTGCCAGCAGCGTAGCTCTGCAGGGGCTGTCTGAAGCTTTCTTT. Translating it yields CASSVALQGLSEAFF.

V and J are TRBV15 and TRBJ2-2; D remains ambiguous. The CDR3 consists of 14 residues. V lost 0 bases, J lost 4 bases, and 6 bases lay in between. Looked up from germline, CDR1 is LNHNV and CDR2 is YYDKDF (reference sequence). The CDR3 nucleotides read TGTGCCACCAGCAGAGATCGGAGCACCGGGGAGCTGTTTTTT. It codes for CATSRDRSTGELFF.

V and J are TRBV5-1 and TRBJ2-1, with D perhaps TRBD1 or TRBD2 (5 bases each). Looked up from germline, CDR1 is SGHRS and CDR2 is YFSETQ. Trimming shortened V by 9 bases and J by 4 bases, and 17 bases separated the two germline ends. The CDR3 is 14 amino acids. This chain's CDR3 is CATRPGTDYNEQFF. The DNA of the CDR3 is TGCGCCACCCGGCCCGGGACGGATTACAATGAGCAGTTCTTC. Variable domain in full (rest from reference TRBV5-1 and TRBJ2-1): KAGVTQTPRYLIKTRGQQVTLSCSPISGHRSVSWYQQTPGQGLQFLFEYFSETQRNKGNFPGRFSGRQFSNSRSEMNVSTLELGDSALYLCATRPGTDYNEQFFGPGTRLTVL.

The rearrangement uses TRBV5-1 and TRBJ1-1; D is undetermined. Germline assignment: CDR1 SGHRS and CDR2 YFSETQ. The CDR3 extends over 13 amino acids. Trimming removed 3 bases from V and 1 base from J, with 7 bases in between. The CDR3: CASSSRGNTEAFF. DNA for the CDR3: TGCGCCAGCAGCTCGAGAGGGAACACTGAAGCTTTCTTT.

This rearrangement joins TRBV6-6 to TRBJ2-3, with D tentatively TRBD2 (6 bases). The CDR3 has 14 residues. Between the trimmed V and J ends, which lost 2 bases and 2 bases, there was a span of 8 bases. Looked up from germline, CDR1 is MNHNY and CDR2 is SVGAGI (reference sequence). CDR3 region: CASSYQGLTDTQYF. CDR3 coding DNA: TGTGCCAGCAGTTACCAGGGACTCACAGATACGCAGTATTTT.

The J gene is TRBJ2-7, the V gene TRBV7-2; tentative D call: TRBD2 (6 bases). Germline V gene data show CDR1 as SGHTA and CDR2 as FQGNSA. The CDR3 is made up of 14 amino acids. V shed 3 bases and J shed 1 base, with 10 bases lying between them. CDR3 sequence (DNA): TGTGCCAGCAGCTTCGGAGGGACGTCCTACGAGCAGTACTTC. Protein product: CASSFGGTSYEQYF. Filled out from reference TRBV7-2 and TRBJ2-7, the complete variable domain reads GAGVSQSPSNKVTEKGKDVELRCDPISGHTALYWYRQSLGQGLEFLIYFQGNSAPDKSGLPSDRFSAERTGGSVSTLTIQRTQQEDSAVYLCASSFGGTSYEQYFGPGTRLTVT.

The V and J genes are TRBV2 and TRBJ2-7; D is unclear. V lost 6 bases, J lost 0 bases, and 9 bases lay in between. The germline gives CDR1 SNHLY, CDR2 FYNNEI. The CDR3 has 13 residues. The CDR3 protein is CASRATVSYEQYF. CDR3 in DNA: TGTGCCAGCAGGGCTACAGTCTCCTACGAGCAGTACTTC.

The genes are TRBV10-2 and TRBJ2-7, with D uncertain. CDR3 length: 13 residues. Germline assignment: CDR1 WSHSY and CDR2 SAAADI. V was pared by 9 bases and J by 3 bases, with 15 bases between. In DNA, the CDR3 is TGCGCCAGTACAGACCCCTGGGGCTACGAGCAGTACTTC. Protein sequence: CASTDPWGYEQYF.

The chain links TRBV7-9 to TRBJ1-6, with D perhaps TRBD1 (6 bases). This CDR3 comprises 14 residues. The germline CDR1 and CDR2 sequences are SEHNR and FQNEAQ (reference sequence). With 4 bases removed from V and 10 bases from J, the gap between germline ends came to 14 bases. DNA for the CDR3: TGTGCCAGCAGCTCGAACAGGGATCAATCACCCCTCCACTTT. This translates into CASSSNRDQSPLHF.

This sequence joins TRBV18 and TRBJ1-1; possibly TRBD1 for D (5 bases). V dropped 0 bases and J dropped 3 bases, with 11 bases sitting between them. The V gene's germline CDR1 is KGHSH and CDR2 LQKENI. There are 15 residues in the CDR3. CDR3 in DNA: TGTGCCAGCTCACCACCGGGGGGAGTTTACACTGAAGCTTTCTTT. Its protein is CASSPPGGVYTEAFF. The full variable domain, completed using reference TRBV18 and TRBJ1-1, is NAGVMQNPRHLVRRRGQEARLRCSPMKGHSHVYWYRQLPEEGLKFMVYLQKENIIDESGMPKERFSAEFPKEGPSILRIQQVVRGDSAAYFCASSPPGGVYTEAFFGQGTRLTVV.

CDR3 bases: TGCGCCAGCAGTACCGGGGCCTACGAGCAGTACTTC. It translates to CASSTGAYEQYF. V gene TRBV5-1 combines with J gene TRBJ2-7; tentatively, D is TRBD2 (5 bases). The CDR3 length is 12 residues. Looked up from germline, CDR1 is SGHRS and CDR2 is YFSETQ. V shed 5 bases and J shed 2 bases, with 8 bases lying between them.

The chain recombines TRBV5-1 with TRBJ2-7; D uncertain. CDR1 is SGHRS and CDR2 is YFSETQ in the germline V gene. V was trimmed by 7 bases and J by 2 bases, leaving 10 bases between them. CDR3 length: 12 residues. CDR3 sequence reads: CASGLDPYEQYF. The DNA of the CDR3 is TGCGCCAGCGGGCTTGACCCCTACGAGCAGTACTTC.

The sample holds a few counts of this clone. The rearrangement joins TRBV27 to TRBJ2-7; TRBD1 matches at 10 bases. V was pared by 5 bases and J by 8 bases, with 12 bases of the junction left unmatched. Germline CDR1 is MNHEY and CDR2 is SMNVEV (reference sequence). The CDR3 spans 15 residues. CDR3 sequence reads: CASSTSRQGAAQQYF. For the CDR3, the DNA is TGTGCCAGCAGTACAAGCCGACAGGGGGCGGCCCAGCAGTACTTC.

This chain links TRBV7-6 with TRBJ1-3; D perhaps matches TRBD1 (5 bases). Germline CDR1 is SGHVS and CDR2 is FNYEAQ. Trimming stripped 5 bases from V and 0 bases from J, with 14 bases between. There are 16 residues in the CDR3. In DNA form, the CDR3 reads TGTGCCAGCAGCGACCGGGACGTTCACTCTGGAAACACCATATATTTT. Amino acids: CASSDRDVHSGNTIYF.

V usage is TRBV27 and J usage is TRBJ2-1, with D tentatively TRBD2 (6 bases). Between the trimmed V and J ends, which lost 2 bases and 8 bases, there was a span of 10 bases. The CDR3 has 13 residues. CDR1 and CDR2 (germline): MNHEY, SMNVEV (reference sequence). DNA for the CDR3: TGTGCCAGCAGTTTAACCGGGAGTTATGAGCAGTTCTTC. It yields the protein CASSLTGSYEQFF.

The chain links TRBV25-1 to TRBJ1-2; weak D call: TRBD1 (6 bases). The CDR3 contains 13 residues. Trimming took 6 bases from V and 4 from J, leaving 12 bases between them. Germline V gene sequence: CDR1 MGHDK, CDR2 SYGVNS. For the CDR3, the DNA is TGTGCCAGCAGAGAGAGGGGGGGCTATGGCTACACCTTC. Protein sequence: CASRERGGYGYTF.

J is TRBJ2-2 and V is TRBV5-1; 12 bases fit TRBD2. The junction had 7 bases not matched to a gene; V was cut back by 0 bases and J by 10 bases. The CDR3 loop spans 16 amino acids. Looked up from germline, CDR1 is SGHRS and CDR2 is YFSETQ. CDR3 nucleotide sequence: TGCGCCAGCAGCTTGGCGACTAGCGGGAGTTATGTGGAGCTGTTTTTT. Amino acids: CASSLATSGSYVELFF. The complete variable domain, with remaining parts taken from reference TRBV5-1 and TRBJ2-2, reads KAGVTQTPRYLIKTRGQQVTLSCSPISGHRSVSWYQQTPGQGLQFLFEYFSETQRNKGNFPGRFSGRQFSNSRSEMNVSTLELGDSALYLCASSLATSGSYVELFFGEGSRLTVL.

In this sample, this clone turned up once. The V call is TRBV7-9, the J call TRBJ2-5, with D tentatively TRBD1 (6 bases). Germline CDR1 is SEHNR and CDR2 is FQNEAQ (reference sequence). CDR3 length: 15 amino acids. Trimming pared 5 bases from V and 5 bases from J, leaving 18 bases between. For the CDR3, the DNA is TGTGCCAGCAGCCCCTCACACCAGGGGTCGGAGACCCAGTACTTC. It encodes CASSPSHQGSETQYF.

CDR3 nucleotide sequence: TGCGCCAGCAGCCAAGTCGAGGCAGAACAAGAGACCCAGTACTTC. Translating it yields CASSQVEAEQETQYF. The V call is TRBV4-1, the J call TRBJ2-5; D is unresolved. Germline V gives CDR1 MGHRA, CDR2 YSYEKL. This CDR3 is 15 amino acids long. V lost 1 base and J 2 bases, leaving 11 bases between the germline ends.

The chain couples TRBV27 to TRBJ2-7, with D unclear. V lost 4 bases to trimming and J lost 0 bases, with 7 bases between them. Germline CDR1 is MNHEY and CDR2 is SMNVEV (reference sequence). This CDR3 region has 13 residues. For the CDR3, the DNA is TGTGCCAGCAGTTCCCCGAGCTCCTACGAGCAGTACTTC. It encodes CASSSPSSYEQYF.

The chain links TRBV18 to TRBJ2-4, with TRBD1 as a possible D gene (5 bases). V lost 0 bases and J lost 7, with 10 bases in between. The CDR3 extends over 14 amino acids. The germline gives CDR1 KGHSH, CDR2 LQKENI. In DNA, the CDR3 is TGTGCCAGCTCACCACCAGGGCCAGGGAACATTCAGTACTTC. It codes for CASSPPGPGNIQYF. Full variable domain (outside the CDR3, taken from reference TRBV18 and TRBJ2-4): NAGVMQNPRHLVRRRGQEARLRCSPMKGHSHVYWYRQLPEEGLKFMVYLQKENIIDESGMPKERFSAEFPKEGPSILRIQQVVRGDSAAYFCASSPPGPGNIQYFGAGTRLSVL.